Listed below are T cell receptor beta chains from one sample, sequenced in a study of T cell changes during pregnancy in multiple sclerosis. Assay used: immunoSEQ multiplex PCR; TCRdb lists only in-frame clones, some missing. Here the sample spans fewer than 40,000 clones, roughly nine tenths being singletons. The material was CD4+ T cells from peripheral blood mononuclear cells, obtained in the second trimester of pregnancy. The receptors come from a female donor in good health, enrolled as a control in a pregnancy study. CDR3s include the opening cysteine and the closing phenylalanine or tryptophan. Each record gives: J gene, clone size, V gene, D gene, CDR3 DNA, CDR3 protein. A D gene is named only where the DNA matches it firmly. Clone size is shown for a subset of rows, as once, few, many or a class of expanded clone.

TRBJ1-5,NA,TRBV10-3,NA,TGTGCCAACGAATTACCTATGTTCCAACGGGATCAGCCCCAGCATTTT,CANELPMFQRDQPQHF
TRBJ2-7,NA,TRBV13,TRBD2,TGTGCCAGCAGCCCGTTAGCGGGGGGATACGAGCAGTACTTC,CASSPLAGGYEQYF
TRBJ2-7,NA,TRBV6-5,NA,TGTGCCAGCAGGAAGACAAGTACCTACGAGCAGTACTTC,CASRKTSTYEQYF
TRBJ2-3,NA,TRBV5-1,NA,TGCGCCAGCAGCTTGTGGGGGACTTCCCTCGATACGCAGTATTTT,CASSLWGTSLDTQYF
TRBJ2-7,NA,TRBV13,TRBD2,TGTGCCAGCAGCTTGAGCGGGAGTACCTACGAGCAGTACTTC,CASSLSGSTYEQYF
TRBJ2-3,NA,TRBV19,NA,TGTGCCAGTAGTACCGGACTTATTCCAAACACAGATACGCAGTATTTT,CASSTGLIPNTDTQYF
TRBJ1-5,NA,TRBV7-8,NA,TGTGCCAGCAGCCCCCTACGGGGACCCCAGCATTTT,CASSPLRGPQHF
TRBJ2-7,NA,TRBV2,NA,TGTGCCAGCAGTGACACAGGCGTTACCTACGAGCAGTACTTC,CASSDTGVTYEQYF
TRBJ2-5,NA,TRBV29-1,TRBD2,TGCAGCGTTGAGGTCCCTAGCGGGAGACAAGAGACCCAGTACTTC,CSVEVPSGRQETQYF
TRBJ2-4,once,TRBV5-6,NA,TGTGCCAGCAGCTCCCGGACTGTAGCCAAAAACATTCAGTACTTC,CASSSRTVAKNIQYF
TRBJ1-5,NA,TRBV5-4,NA,TGTGCCAGCAGCCGGGAGGGGCAGGATCAGCCCCAGCATTTT,CASSREGQDQPQHF
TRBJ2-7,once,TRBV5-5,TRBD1,TGTGCCAGCAGCAAATCGACAGGGGGCCCCTACGAGCAGTACTTC,CASSKSTGGPYEQYF
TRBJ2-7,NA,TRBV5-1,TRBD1,TGCGCCAGCAGCTTGGAGCCTCCGGGACAGGGGGCTTACGAGCAGTACTTC,CASSLEPPGQGAYEQYF
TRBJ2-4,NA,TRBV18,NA,TGTGCCAGCTCACTTCAGGGCAGGGAGTACTTC,CASSLQGREYF
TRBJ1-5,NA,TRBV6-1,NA,TGTGCCAGCAGTGAAGCCCCAAATCAGCCCCAGCATTTT,CASSEAPNQPQHF
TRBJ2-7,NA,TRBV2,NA,TGTGCCAGCAGTCACGGGGGAGGATACGAGCAGTACTTC,CASSHGGGYEQYF